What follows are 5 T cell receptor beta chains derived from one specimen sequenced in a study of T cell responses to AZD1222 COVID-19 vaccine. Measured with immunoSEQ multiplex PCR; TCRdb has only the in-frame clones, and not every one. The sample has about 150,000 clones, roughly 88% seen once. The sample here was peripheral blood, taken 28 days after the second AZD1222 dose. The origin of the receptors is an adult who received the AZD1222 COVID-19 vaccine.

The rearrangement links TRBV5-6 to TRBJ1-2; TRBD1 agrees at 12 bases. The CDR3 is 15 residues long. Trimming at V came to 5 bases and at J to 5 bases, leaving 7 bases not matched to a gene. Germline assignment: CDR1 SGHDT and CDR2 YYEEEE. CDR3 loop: CASSRDRGRSYGYTF. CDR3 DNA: TGTGCCAGCAGTCGGGACAGGGGGCGCTCATATGGCTACACCTTC. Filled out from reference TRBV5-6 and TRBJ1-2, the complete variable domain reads DAGVTQSPTHLIKTRGQQVTLRCSPKSGHDTVSWYQQALGQGPQFIFQYYEEEERQRGNFPDRFSGHQFPNYSSELNVNALLLGDSALYLCASSRDRGRSYGYTFGSGTRLTVV.

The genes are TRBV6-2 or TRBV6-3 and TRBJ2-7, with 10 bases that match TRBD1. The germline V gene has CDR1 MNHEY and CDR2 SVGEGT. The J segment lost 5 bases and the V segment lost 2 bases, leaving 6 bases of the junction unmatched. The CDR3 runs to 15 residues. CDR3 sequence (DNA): TGTGCCAGCAGTTACCGGGACAGGGGAGGCGACGAGCAGTACTTC. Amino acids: CASSYRDRGGDEQYF.

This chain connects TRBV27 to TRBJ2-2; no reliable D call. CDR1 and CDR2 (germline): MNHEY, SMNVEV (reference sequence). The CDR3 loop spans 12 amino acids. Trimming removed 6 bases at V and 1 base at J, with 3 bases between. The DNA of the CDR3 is TGTGCCAGCAGGAGGAACACCGGGGAGCTGTTTTTT. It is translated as CASRRNTGELFF.

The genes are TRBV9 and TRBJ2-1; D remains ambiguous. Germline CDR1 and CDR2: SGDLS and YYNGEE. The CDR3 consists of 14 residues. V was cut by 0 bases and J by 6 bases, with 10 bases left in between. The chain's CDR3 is CASSVVPTPNEQFF. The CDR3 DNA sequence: TGTGCCAGCAGCGTAGTCCCCACCCCCAATGAGCAGTTCTTC.

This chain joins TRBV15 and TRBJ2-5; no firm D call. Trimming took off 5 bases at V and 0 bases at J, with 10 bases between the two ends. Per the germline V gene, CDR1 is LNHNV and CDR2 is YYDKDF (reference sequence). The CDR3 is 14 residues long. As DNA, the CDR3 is TGTGCCACCAGCGTAACAAAAAACCAAGAGACCCAGTACTTC. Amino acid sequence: CATSVTKNQETQYF.